A single T cell receptor beta chain is shown here with its context. Original processing notes: Scientists estimated how many nucleated cells there were by amplifying reference gene primers. Produced via immunoSEQ multiplex PCR; TCRdb's table is partial and in-frame only. V and J calls and clone size are those listed in that table; D and trimming were worked out from the DNA. The repertoire holds 110,000 to 150,000 clones, with about 82% as singletons. V gave up 1 base and J gave up 8 bases; unmatched junction bases: 4. Germline V gives CDR1 SGHRS, CDR2 YFSETQ. This CDR3 contains 13 residues. The record originates from a study of blood T cell repertoires in COVID-19. Turning to the study itself: Acute and convalescent COVID-19 specimens originated in the United States, Italy and Spain. Sources were T cells, B-cell-depleted T cells, or PBMCs; the material itself was cDNA or gDNA.

This chain joins TRBV5-1 and TRBJ1-2; TRBD1 aligns across 8 bases. The sample comprised peripheral blood. The TCR originated in a man in his fifties with acute or convalescent COVID-19. This CDR3 is CASSLPQGEGYTF. The CDR3 DNA is TGCGCCAGCAGCTTGCCACAGGGGGAGGGCTACACCTTC.